A selection of T cell receptor beta chains follows, all from one sample in a study of T-cell reconstitution after alpha-beta-depleted transplantation in children. MiXCR was run by TCRdb on the PCR reads, yielding one entry per CDR3 protein. The sample contains a few hundred thousand distinct CDR3 sequences, approximately 20% of which appear only once. The specimen comprised PBMCs from the stem cell graft donor, sampled from the stem cell graft. The receptors here all came from a human donor who donated a stem cell graft to a child with acute lymphoblastic leukemia. Both conserved end residues are part of each CDR3. Fields, in order: D gene, V gene, clone size, J gene, CDR3 DNA, CDR3 protein. A D gene is named only where the DNA matches it firmly. Clone size is stated in some rows and not others, as once, few, many or a class when expanded.

.	TRBV20-1	few	TRBJ1-5	TGCAGTGCTAGGGCGGGCTCGGGCAATCAGCCCCAGCATTTT	CSARAGSGNQPQHF
TRBD2	TRBV27	.	TRBJ2-7	TGTGCCAGCAGTTCCCCCGGACTAGCGGGAGCGAAAGGCACCTACGAGCAGTACTTC	CASSSPGLAGAKGTYEQYF
.	TRBV4-1	.	TRBJ2-2	TGCGCCAGCAGCCAGCACCCCGGTCGATCCGGGGAGCTGTTTTTT	CASSQHPGRSGELFF
TRBD2	TRBV7-8	.	TRBJ2-1	TGTGCCAGCAGCCAACTAGCGGGGTTTGGATTCTTC	CASSQLAGFGFF
.	TRBV7-9	few	TRBJ2-7	TGTGCCAGCAGCTTATCCGTTACCTACGAGCAGTACTTC	CASSLSVTYEQYF
.	TRBV9	.	TRBJ1-6	TGTGCCAGCAGCGTAGAGAGCGCGGGTTCACCCCTCCACTTT	CASSVESAGSPLHF
TRBD2	TRBV15	few	TRBJ2-1	TGTGCCACCAGCAGAGATACTAGCGGAGGATACAATGAGCAGTTCTTC	CATSRDTSGGYNEQFF
TRBD2	TRBV5-1	many	TRBJ2-7	TGCGCCAGCAGCTTGGCTCGACTAGCATGGCCCTACGAGCAGTACTTC	CASSLARLAWPYEQYF
TRBD2	TRBV5-5	few	TRBJ2-1	TGTGCCAGCAGCTTCCTAGCGGGAGATAATGAGCAGTTCTTC	CASSFLAGDNEQFF
.	TRBV5-1	many	TRBJ2-5	TGCGCCAGCACGGCCGGGGAGACCCAGTACTTC	CASTAGETQYF
.	TRBV12-3/TRBV12-4	.	TRBJ2-1	TGTGCCAGCAACCAGGGGTACAGAGCGATAGTAGGGGAAGTCTACAATGAGCAGTTCTTC	CASNQGYRAIVGEVYNEQFF
.	TRBV12-3/TRBV12-4	few	TRBJ2-3	TGTGCCAGCAGTCCGATAGGGGAGATCACAGATACGCAGTATTTT	CASSPIGEITDTQYF
TRBD2	TRBV24-1	.	TRBJ2-7	TGTGCCACCAGTGCCGTTCCAAGGACTAGCGGGAGTTTTAGCTATTACGAGCAGTACTTC	CATSAVPRTSGSFSYYEQYF
TRBD2	TRBV19	few	TRBJ2-1	TGTGCCAGTTCCTCGACATTGGGAAGGAACAGCGGGAGGACTTACAATGAGCAGTTCTTC	CASSSTLGRNSGRTYNEQFF
.	TRBV19	few	TRBJ2-7	TGTGCCAGTAGTCCAGGGACTGAGGGCTACGAGCAGTACTTC	CASSPGTEGYEQYF
.	TRBV11-1	few	TRBJ1-1	TGTGCCAGCAGCTTAGAGATCCCGGGACGGACTATGAACACTGAAGCTTTCTTT	CASSLEIPGRTMNTEAFF
.	TRBV12-3/TRBV12-4	.	TRBJ2-4	TGTGCCAGCAGTTTCCCCCCGCTGGGTGGAGACATTCAGTACTTC	CASSFPPLGGDIQYF
.	TRBV6-5	.	TRBJ2-5	TGTGCCAGCAGTTACGGGGTAGCTGCCCTGCAAGAGACCCAGTACTTC	CASSYGVAALQETQYF
TRBD1	TRBV5-6	.	TRBJ1-1	TGTGCCAGCAGTTCGCCGGGACAGTGGAACACTGAAGCTTTCTTT	CASSSPGQWNTEAFF
TRBD2	TRBV3-1	.	TRBJ2-4	TGTGCCAGCAGCCAACACGGGACTAGCGGGGTCAAAAACATTCAGTACTTC	CASSQHGTSGVKNIQYF
TRBD1	TRBV12-3/TRBV12-4	.	TRBJ2-5	TGTGCCAGCAGTTTAAGTGCCAGGGGGCCAGAGACCCAGTACTTC	CASSLSARGPETQYF
.	TRBV9	.	TRBJ2-7	TGTGCCAGCAGCGCAGCGGACGCCTCTTACTACGAGCAGTACTTC	CASSAADASYYEQYF
.	TRBV7-9	many	TRBJ2-1	TGTGCCAGCAGCCTGTACCATGAGCAGTTCTTC	CASSLYHEQFF
.	TRBV12-3/TRBV12-4	many	TRBJ1-1	TGTGCCAGCAGTTTAACTCCGGGACGCGAAGCTTTCTTT	CASSLTPGREAFF
TRBD2	TRBV29-1	few	TRBJ2-2	TGCAGCGTTCCGATAGCGGGAGGGACCGGGGAGCTGTTTTTT	CSVPIAGGTGELFF
TRBD2	TRBV5-1	few	TRBJ2-1	TGCGCCAGCGGCCCAGCGGGAGACCCCTACAATGAGCAGTTCTTC	CASGPAGDPYNEQFF
.	TRBV5-1	few	TRBJ2-3	TGCGCCAGCAGCTTCCGGGTCGACGATACGCAGTATTTT	CASSFRVDDTQYF
.	TRBV27	few	TRBJ2-3	TGTGCCAGCAGTTCCAGGGTCCTTCTTAGCACAGATACGCAGTATTTT	CASSSRVLLSTDTQYF
.	TRBV15	few	TRBJ2-7	TGTGCCACCAGCAGAGGCGGTTATGGCGTTTACGAGCAGTACTTC	CATSRGGYGVYEQYF
TRBD2	TRBV7-9	.	TRBJ2-2	TGTGCCAGCAGCTGGGGACTAGCGTTGGGGGAGCTGTTTTTT	CASSWGLALGELFF
.	TRBV29-1	.	TRBJ2-7	TGCAGCGTTACCGGGTCCTCCTACGAGCAGTACTTC	CSVTGSSYEQYF
TRBD2	TRBV4-1	.	TRBJ2-5	TGCGCCAGCAGCCAAGCCCCAGCGGGGGGGCTGTGGGCCCAGTACTTC	CASSQAPAGGLWAQYF
TRBD1	TRBV25-1	few	TRBJ1-1	TGTGCCAGCAGTGATCCCCGGGACAGGGAGGGCTTT	CASSDPRDREGF
TRBD1	TRBV12-3/TRBV12-4	few	TRBJ1-2	TGTGCCAGCAGCACAGGACAGGGTTATGGCTACACCTTC	CASSTGQGYGYTF
.	TRBV20-1	once	TRBJ2-1	TGCAGTGCGTGGGACTTTAATGAGCAGTTCTTC	CSAWDFNEQFF
.	TRBV20-1	few	TRBJ2-7	TGCAGTGCTAGTAGGTTGCAGGGGCCTGCAGGCGAGCAGTACTTC	CSASRLQGPAGEQYF
.	TRBV5-1	.	TRBJ2-3	TGCGCCAGCAGCTTGGGGGTAGAGACAGATACGCAGTATTTT	CASSLGVETDTQYF
.	TRBV5-6	.	TRBJ2-3	TGTGCCAGCAGCATGACCGAGGGGCTGGCGTCTTGGGAGTATTTT	CASSMTEGLASWEYF
.	TRBV11-2	many	TRBJ2-2	TGTGCCAGCAGCTTAGACAACACCGGGGAGCTGTTTTTT	CASSLDNTGELFF
.	TRBV5-1	.	TRBJ2-1	TGCGCCAGCAGCTCAGACCGGGACATGATCAATGAGCAGTTCTTC	CASSSDRDMINEQFF
TRBD1	TRBV4-1	.	TRBJ2-7	TGCGCCAGCAGCCAAGATGACAGGGGGTACGAGCAGTACTTC	CASSQDDRGYEQYF
.	TRBV3-1	.	TRBJ1-2	TGTGCCAGCAGCCAGCGGGGGGTGCAGCGTGGCTACACCTTC	CASSQRGVQRGYTF
TRBD1	TRBV24-1	.	TRBJ2-1	TGTGCCACCAGTGACCATCGGGACAGAGCCTACAATGAGCAGTTCTTC	CATSDHRDRAYNEQFF
TRBD2	TRBV9	few	TRBJ2-5	TGTGCCAGCAGCGTATCCCTACGCGGGAGGGGAGAGACCCAGTACTTC	CASSVSLRGRGETQYF
.	TRBV19	few	TRBJ1-6	TGTGCCAGTAGTAGGGGACCTTTCGGAAATTCACCCCTCCACTTT	CASSRGPFGNSPLHF
TRBD1	TRBV7-9	.	TRBJ2-7	TGTGCCAGCAGCATTACCGGGACAGGGATATCCTACGAGCAGTACTTC	CASSITGTGISYEQYF
.	TRBV20-1	few	TRBJ2-7	TGCAGTGCTTTTCTCGTAGTCGAGCAGTACTTC	CSAFLVVEQYF
.	TRBV25-1	.	TRBJ2-1	TGTGCCAGCAGTTTAGCCGGGTGGGGCAATGAGCAGTTCTTC	CASSLAGWGNEQFF
TRBD1	TRBV7-9	.	TRBJ1-2	TGTGCCAGCAGCTTAGCGGCCAGGGACAGTTACGGCTACACCTTC	CASSLAARDSYGYTF
.	TRBV29-1	.	TRBJ1-1	TGCAGCGTGTGGCCGGGGTCAAACACTGAAGCTTTCTTT	CSVWPGSNTEAFF
.	TRBV10-3	.	TRBJ2-7	TGTGCCATCAGTGAGTCGTCAGGTCCTAGGACCCCCTACGAGCAGTACTTC	CAISESSGPRTPYEQYF
.	TRBV12-2	.	TRBJ2-7	TGTGCAAGTCGCTCGAGGACAGGGCACCACGAGCAGTACTTC	CASRSRTGHHEQYF
.	TRBV7-6	.	TRBJ2-1	TGTGCCAGCAGCTTAGATTCCGGGGGAGCCCCCCGGGATGAGCAGTTCTTC	CASSLDSGGAPRDEQFF
.	TRBV5-1	.	TRBJ1-1	TGCGCCAGCAGCTTGGCGGGGGGCATCGACACTGAAGCTTTCTTT	CASSLAGGIDTEAFF